The present T cell receptor (beta chain) was sequenced within a study of blood T cell repertoires in COVID-19. Study information: Collection of acute and convalescent COVID-19 samples took place in the United States, Italy and Spain. T cells, B-cell-depleted T cells, or PBMCs provided the cDNA or gDNA that served as material.

In the original processing: Quantification of nucleated cells was approximated via reference gene primer amplification. Sequenced by immunoSEQ multiplex PCR; TCRdb stores in-frame clones only, minus some. V and J calls and clone size are copied from that table; D and trimming were computed from the DNA. This table holds some 70,000 clones, approximately 77% found once. This CDR3 is 15 amino acids long. Germline CDR1 and CDR2: SEHNR and FQNEAQ (reference sequence). V dropped 1 base and J dropped 5 bases, with 14 bases sitting between them. The sample was peripheral blood. The receptor was derived from a woman in her sixties or seventies with acute or convalescent COVID-19. The chain joins TRBV7-9 to TRBJ1-2; a possible D gene is TRBD1 (6 bases). As DNA, the CDR3 is TGTGCCAGCAGCTTAGAGGCAGGGGAGAGGTATGGCTACACCTTC. Protein: CASSLEAGERYGYTF.